The rows below give T cell receptor beta chains drawn from one sample of a study of technical replicates of blood from several donors. Repertoires were generated with immunoSEQ multiplex PCR, while TCRdb's copy carries only in-frame clones and drops some. The sample includes tens of thousands of clones, 90% to 95% seen only once; the top ten take 0.2% to 0.3%. Material for sequencing was T cells isolated from PBMCs. Source of these receptors: a human donor in good health. Both conserved end residues are part of each CDR3. D genes are given only for firm matches.

TRBJ2-1,TRBV4-1,TRBD1,CASSRRQGSYNEQFF,TGCGCCAGCAGCCGAAGACAGGGGTCCTACAATGAGCAGTTCTTC
TRBJ2-5,TRBV19,TRBD1,CASSTGQGTETQYF,TGTGCCAGTAGTACGGGACAGGGCACAGAGACCCAGTACTTC
TRBJ1-2,TRBV28,TRBD1,CAGQGLDGYTF,TGTGCCGGACAGGGGCTGGATGGCTACACCTTC
TRBJ2-1,TRBV4-2,TRBD2,CASSRGLASGGEQFF,TGTGCCAGCAGCCGAGGACTAGCCAGCGGCGGTGAGCAGTTCTTC
TRBJ1-1,TRBV19,TRBD1,CASSIRGQGKEAFF,TGTGCCAGTAGTATAAGGGGACAGGGGAAGGAAGCTTTCTTT
TRBJ2-1,TRBV11-3,TRBD1,CASSPRTGHNEQFF,TGTGCCAGCAGCCCCCGGACAGGACACAATGAGCAGTTCTTC
TRBJ2-3,TRBV18,NA,CASSPGTAGDTQYF,TGTGCCAGCTCACCAGGCACAGCTGGGGATACGCAGTATTTT
TRBJ2-3,TRBV27,NA,CASSHTETDTQYF,TGTGCCAGCAGTCACACAGAGACAGATACGCAGTATTTT
TRBJ2-5,TRBV5-1,TRBD1,CASRLQGRGQETQYF,TGCGCCAGCCGATTACAGGGGAGAGGGCAAGAGACCCAGTACTTC
TRBJ2-3,TRBV14,NA,CASSQGSFRRDTQYF,TGTGCCAGCAGCCAAGGGAGTTTTAGGAGGGATACGCAGTATTTT
TRBJ1-5,TRBV6-1,NA,CASSVSLPVSQPQHF,TGTGCCAGCAGTGTTAGCCTCCCGGTATCGCAGCCCCAGCATTTT
TRBJ2-1,TRBV10-2,NA,CASTEIEAYNEQFF,TGCGCCAGCACTGAGATAGAGGCCTACAATGAGCAGTTCTTC
TRBJ2-5,TRBV6-5,TRBD1,CASSYPTGQETQYF,TGTGCCAGCAGTTACCCGACAGGGCAAGAGACCCAGTACTTC
TRBJ1-2,TRBV27,NA,CASSSEGSIHGYTF,TGTGCCAGCAGTTCCGAGGGCTCCATCCATGGCTACACCTTC
TRBJ1-2,TRBV5-1,TRBD1,CASSMGQGEKTNYGYTF,TGCGCCAGCAGCATGGGACAGGGGGAAAAAACAAACTATGGCTACACCTTC
TRBJ2-7,TRBV29-1,TRBD1,CSVEERGQGNEQYF,TGCAGCGTTGAAGAGAGGGGGCAGGGTAACGAGCAGTACTTC
TRBJ2-2,TRBV5-1,TRBD2,CASSPKVAGGRGGELFF,TGCGCCAGCAGCCCAAAAGTAGCGGGAGGTAGGGGGGGGGAGCTGTTTTTT